This passage covers 8 T cell receptor beta chains from one sample sequenced in a study of radiotherapy plus CTLA-4 blockade in lung cancer. Assay: immunoSEQ multiplex PCR; the TCRdb copy retains only in-frame clones and omits some. This sample carries 62,000 or so clones, 79% of them seen once, and the ten largest clones take 10%. Sequenced material: peripheral blood, taken from a patient treated with radiotherapy plus ipilimumab. The receptors come from a human donor with non-small cell lung cancer who had a complete response to radiotherapy plus ipilimumab.

The V call is TRBV10-2, the J call TRBJ2-2; D perhaps matches TRBD2 (6 bases). V gave up 6 bases and J gave up 0 bases, with 11 bases separating them. The length of the CDR3 is 15 residues. In germline, CDR1 is WSHSY, CDR2 SAAADI. This CDR3 is CASRTGTSNTGELFF. CDR3 coding DNA: TGCGCCAGCAGAACCGGGACTTCGAACACCGGGGAGCTGTTTTTT.

The chain has TRBV29-1 and TRBJ2-1; D is undetermined. Germline lookup yields CDR1 SQVTM and CDR2 ANQGSEA. The CDR3 runs 15 residues. V dropped 0 bases and J dropped 2 bases, with 11 bases sitting between them. CDR3 protein: CSVEDLPTAYNEQFF. Here the CDR3 DNA reads TGCAGCGTTGAAGACCTACCAACCGCCTACAATGAGCAGTTCTTC.

V gene TRBV30 combines with J gene TRBJ2-3; 10 bases are a match to TRBD2. Per germline, CDR1 GTSNPN and CDR2 SVGIG (reference sequence). This CDR3 comprises 15 residues. With V trimmed by 0 bases and J by 1 base, 1 base remained unmatched. The CDR3 DNA sequence: TGTGCCTGGAGTGTTCTAGCGGGGGGCACAGATACGCAGTATTTT. Its protein product is CAWSVLAGGTDTQYF.

The J gene is TRBJ1-1, the V gene TRBV7-2; 7 bases fit TRBD1. CDR3 length: 13 residues. CDR1 SGHTA and CDR2 FQGNSA come from the germline V gene. Trimming at V came to 4 bases and at J to 6 bases, leaving 5 bases not matched to a gene. In DNA form, the CDR3 reads TGTGCCAGCAGCTCACGACAGGGCCCTGAAGCTTTCTTT. This sequence encodes CASSSRQGPEAFF.

This clone was seen once. The genes are TRBV2 and TRBJ2-3; D not certain. In germline, CDR1 is SNHLY, CDR2 FYNNEI. The CDR3 extends over 16 amino acids. Trimming removed 1 base at V and 8 bases at J, with 19 bases between. The CDR3 loop is CASSEVTWGSAGTQYF. Here the CDR3 DNA reads TGTGCCAGCAGTGAAGTAACATGGGGTTCGGCAGGTACGCAGTATTTT.

The chain has TRBV4-1 and TRBJ2-5, with D possibly matching TRBD2 (6 bases). Germline lookup yields CDR1 MGHRA and CDR2 YSYEKL. CDR3 length: 14 residues. The germline V and J ends were trimmed by 1 base and 0 bases, with 6 bases remaining between them. This CDR3 reads CASSQAGDQETQYF. Written as DNA, the CDR3 is TGCGCCAGCAGCCAAGCGGGGGACCAAGAGACCCAGTACTTC.

This clone appeared a single time. This chain links TRBV15 with TRBJ2-1, with TRBD1 identical over 8 bases. The germline gives CDR1 LNHNV, CDR2 YYDKDF (reference sequence). The CDR3 extends over 15 amino acids. V trimming: 5 bases; J trimming: 5 bases; junction bases outside the gene matches: 8. For the CDR3, the DNA is TGTGCCACCAGCCCCCGGACAGGGCGGCACAATGAGCAGTTCTTC. Its protein product is CATSPRTGRHNEQFF.

The rearrangement links TRBV10-1 to TRBJ2-2; D unresolved. The germline gives CDR1 WNHNN, CDR2 SYGVQD (reference sequence). The CDR3 sequence is 11 residues long. V lost 5 bases to trimming and J lost 6 bases, with 4 bases between them. CDR3 residues: CASSNAGELFF. The CDR3 DNA is TGCGCCAGCAGTAACGCCGGGGAGCTGTTTTTT.